A single T cell receptor beta chain is shown here with its context. These data are taken from a study of glioma-infiltrating T cells after dendritic cell vaccination. The germline gives CDR1 MNHEY, CDR2 SMNVEV (reference sequence). V was cut by 2 bases and J by 10 bases, with 15 bases left in between. The CDR3 extends over 15 amino acids. Input was 2 to 2.5 ug genomic DNA, or all available if less. Some clones are missing from TCRdb's copy, which holds only in-frame ones; the method was immunoSEQ multiplex PCR. The sample lists around 60,000 clones, around nine tenths occurring once. Time point denoted: after dendritic cell vaccination, including at tumor progression/relapse. PBMC sampling occurred before vaccination, two weeks after the third dose, and at progression.

The sample here was blood, taken after dendritic cell vaccination. This receptor was taken from a human donor with glioblastoma. This chain connects TRBV27 to TRBJ1-6; D gene ambiguous. DNA of the CDR3: TGTGCCAGCAGTTTAGGGTCAGGATCTGGGTCACCCCTCCACTTT. This gives the protein CASSLGSGSGSPLHF.